The 22 T cell receptor beta chains presented below share a single source sample, sequenced in a study of blood T cell repertoires in COVID-19. Method: immunoSEQ multiplex PCR; TCRdb's copy keeps in-frame clones and lacks some. The sample consists of approximately 480,000 clones, roughly 89% of them appearing once. The sequencing sample was made of peripheral blood. The receptors derive from a man younger than 35 with COVID-19, enrolled during active disease.

The chain has TRBV28 and TRBJ2-2; 10 nucleotides align to TRBD2. Unmatched junction bases numbered 5, after V lost 6 bases and J lost 1 base. From germline, CDR1 is MDHEN and CDR2 SYDVKM. This CDR3 spans 16 amino acids. The CDR3 is CASRDGLAVNTGELFF. CDR3 sequence (DNA): TGTGCCAGCAGGGACGGACTAGCGGTGAACACCGGGGAGCTGTTTTTT. Filled out from reference TRBV28 and TRBJ2-2, the complete variable domain reads DVKVTQSSRYLVKRTGEKVFLECVQDMDHENMFWYRQDPGLGLRLIYFSYDVKMKEKGDIPEGYSVSREKKERFSLILESASTNQTSMYLCASRDGLAVNTGELFFGEGSRLTVL.

The chain combines TRBV7-9 with TRBJ1-1; perhaps TRBD1 as D (6 bases). This CDR3 is 14 amino acids long. Per the germline V gene, CDR1 is SEHNR and CDR2 is FQNEAQ (reference sequence). V was cut by 5 bases and J by 4 bases, with 14 bases left in between. CDR3 residues: CASSPTQGITEAFF. The CDR3 nucleotides are TGTGCCAGCAGCCCGACACAGGGTATCACTGAAGCTTTCTTT.

The gene calls are TRBV12-5 and TRBJ1-2, with D possibly being TRBD1 (6 bases). CDR1 is LGHNT, CDR2 FRNRAP, per germline. The length of the CDR3 is 13 residues. Trimming removed 5 bases from V and 4 bases from J, with 11 bases in between. CDR3 sequence: CASGTGHVYGYTF. The CDR3 DNA follows: TGTGCTAGTGGTACGGGACACGTCTATGGCTACACCTTC.

V gene TRBV24-1 combines with J gene TRBJ2-1; D is perhaps TRBD1 (5 bases). The CDR3 spans 16 residues. Trimming took 3 bases from V and 3 from J, leaving 14 bases between them. The V gene's germline CDR1 is KGHDR and CDR2 SFDVKD. In nucleotides, the CDR3 is TGTGCCACCAGTGATCCCAACCGACAGCACTACAATGAGCAGTTCTTC. The encoded protein is CATSDPNRQHYNEQFF.

This clone came up once. The V and J genes are TRBV7-6 and TRBJ2-5, with 11 bases identical to TRBD1. Germline loops: CDR1 SGHVS, CDR2 FNYEAQ. J gave up 7 bases and V 5 bases, and 9 bases lay outside the gene matches. The CDR3 has 15 amino acids. CDR3 in DNA: TGTGCCAGCAGCGGGATGGGACAGGGGGTAGGGACCCAGTACTTC. This encodes CASSGMGQGVGTQYF.

The V gene is TRBV27, the J gene TRBJ2-2; a possible D gene is TRBD2 (5 bases). Germline V gene data show CDR1 as MNHEY and CDR2 as SMNVEV (reference sequence). Deletions cut 6 bases from V and 6 bases from J, with 17 bases between. The CDR3 totals 15 residues. The CDR3: CASSVLAFNPGELFF. The CDR3 DNA follows: TGTGCCAGCAGCGTCCTAGCTTTCAACCCCGGGGAGCTGTTTTTT.

The chain carries TRBV2 and TRBJ2-3; 11 nucleotides line up with TRBD2. The CDR3 consists of 20 residues. The J segment lost 6 bases and the V segment lost 7 bases, leaving 24 bases of the junction unmatched. Germline loops: CDR1 SNHLY, CDR2 FYNNEI. The CDR3 sequence is CASKKMTGHLSGRGMDTQYF. The CDR3 DNA sequence: TGTGCCAGCAAAAAGATGACAGGGCATCTTAGCGGGAGGGGCATGGATACGCAGTATTTT.

The chain uses TRBV27 and TRBJ2-7; 9 bases are a match to TRBD1. With 5 bases clipped from V and 9 bases from J, the junction kept 11 bases outside the gene matches. CDR3 size: 14 residues. CDR1 and CDR2 from the germline V gene are MNHEY and SMNVEV (reference sequence). This chain's CDR3 is CASSPKAGQGRQYF. CDR3 sequence (DNA): TGTGCCAGCAGTCCTAAGGCGGGACAGGGTCGGCAGTACTTC.

J is TRBJ2-7 and V is TRBV12-2; the table gives TRBD2 as D, unverified against the DNA. TRBV12-2 is a pseudogene. This CDR3 has 13 residues. This CDR3 reads CARTLAATYEQYF. The CDR3 DNA follows: TGTGCAAGGACCTTAGCAGCGACCTACGAGCAGTACTTC.

The V and J genes are TRBV5-1 and TRBJ2-4; the match to TRBD2 covers 7 bases. From germline, CDR1 is SGHRS and CDR2 YFSETQ. The CDR3 is made up of 16 amino acids. The junction had 7 bases not matched to a gene; V was cut back by 4 bases and J by 0 bases. The CDR3: CASSPGTNLAKNIQYF. The CDR3 DNA reads TGCGCCAGCAGCCCCGGGACTAATCTAGCCAAAAACATTCAGTACTTC.

This clone was detected many times. V is TRBV5-4 and J is TRBJ1-6; tentatively, D is TRBD1 (5 bases). This CDR3 has 16 residues. V shed 0 bases and J shed 7 bases, with 14 bases lying between them. Germline CDR1 reads SGHNT; CDR2 reads YYREEE (reference sequence). The CDR3 DNA reads TGTGCCAGCAGCTTGGCACGGGGGGACTTAAATTCACCCCTCCACTTT. Its protein is CASSLARGDLNSPLHF.

CDR3 sequence reads: CASRPVASTPHEQYF. In nucleotides, the CDR3 is TGTGCCAGCAGGCCCGTAGCGAGCACCCCCCACGAGCAGTACTTC. This sequence joins TRBV2 and TRBJ2-7, with D possibly being TRBD2 (5 bases). The V end was cut by 6 bases, the J end by 5 bases, with 20 bases between. CDR1 is SNHLY, CDR2 FYNNEI, per germline. The CDR3 length is 15 residues.

The chain recombines TRBV5-1 with TRBJ2-1, with TRBD2 matching 14 bases. The V and J ends lost 2 bases and 9 bases, in that order; junction bases with no gene match: 4. CDR1 and CDR2 from the germline V gene are SGHRS and YFSETQ. The CDR3 consists of 15 residues. The CDR3 coding sequence is TGCGCCAGCAGCTTTGGGACTAGCGGGAGCCTTGAGCAGTTCTTC. The encoded protein is CASSFGTSGSLEQFF.

This clone appeared once. The rearrangement uses TRBV11-3 and TRBJ2-5, with a possible D match to TRBD2 (5 bases). V shed 4 bases and J shed 5 bases, with 14 bases lying between them. The CDR3 sequence is 14 residues long. Germline V lookup: CDR1 SGHNT, CDR2 YENEEA. For the CDR3, the DNA is TGTGCCAGCAGCTCCCTACTAGGGAGTGAGACCCAGTACTTC. Its translation is CASSSLLGSETQYF.

The V and J genes are TRBV5-1 and TRBJ2-1, with D possibly being TRBD1 (5 bases). CDR3 length equals 14 residues. Germline assignment: CDR1 SGHRS and CDR2 YFSETQ. Between the trimmed V and J ends, which lost 9 bases and 0 bases, there was a span of 13 bases. CDR3: CATTTGDSYNEQFF. Here the CDR3 DNA reads TGCGCCACCACAACAGGAGACTCCTACAATGAGCAGTTCTTC.

The chain carries TRBV12-3 or TRBV12-4 and TRBJ1-2, with D unclear. Trimming took 3 bases from V and 8 from J, leaving 13 bases between them. The CDR3 has 13 residues. CDR3 sequence (DNA): TGTGCCAGCAGTTTGGAGGGTCTTGGAGGCTACACCTTC. Protein sequence: CASSLEGLGGYTF.

This chain links TRBV5-4 with TRBJ1-6; a possible D gene is TRBD1 (5 bases). V lost 4 bases to trimming and J lost 4 bases, with 12 bases between them. The length of the CDR3 is 15 residues. Germline V lookup: CDR1 SGHNT, CDR2 YYREEE (reference sequence). The CDR3 DNA follows: TGTGCCAGCAGCGATACTGGGGCTTATAATTCACCCCTCCACTTT. This gives the protein CASSDTGAYNSPLHF.

V gene TRBV6-5 combines with J gene TRBJ1-2; 7 nucleotides align to TRBD1. The germline V gene encodes CDR1 MNHEY and CDR2 SVGAGI. V dropped 9 bases and J dropped 6; count of bases not matched to a gene: 7. The CDR3 is 12 residues long. The CDR3 here is CASLEQGNGYTF. CDR3 coding DNA: TGTGCCAGTTTGGAACAGGGGAATGGCTACACCTTC.

This clone was seen just once. The genes are TRBV12-3 or TRBV12-4 and TRBJ1-2; the match to TRBD1 covers 7 bases. After removal of 5 bases from V and 4 bases from J, the junction contained 4 bases not matched to a gene. The CDR3 is 13 amino acids. CDR3 sequence (DNA): TGTGCCAGCAGTGTCAGGGGGGCCTATGGCTACACCTTC. It is translated as CASSVRGAYGYTF.

The rearrangement uses TRBV5-1 and TRBJ2-2; D gene ambiguous. The germline V gene encodes CDR1 SGHRS and CDR2 YFSETQ. V was clipped by 0 bases and J by 8 bases, with 14 bases between them. This CDR3 comprises 15 residues. The CDR3 DNA reads TGCGCCAGCAGCTTGGTTACCACTGCCGGTGGGGAGCTGTTTTTT. Protein sequence: CASSLVTTAGGELFF.

The chain employs TRBV5-5 and TRBJ1-3; D not certain. Germline V gives CDR1 SGHKS, CDR2 YYEKEE (reference sequence). Trimming left V 7 bases short and J 4 bases short, with 6 bases between. The CDR3 totals 11 residues. This CDR3 reads CASLKGNTIYF. CDR3 coding DNA: TGTGCCAGCCTAAAGGGAAACACCATATATTTT.

This rearrangement joins TRBV5-4 to TRBJ2-3, with a weak D call TRBD1 (6 bases). The CDR3 is 16 residues long. Trimming stripped 0 bases from V and 3 bases from J, with 14 bases between. From germline, CDR1 is SGHNT and CDR2 YYREEE (reference sequence). The CDR3 sequence is CASSLASGARTDTQYF. DNA for the CDR3: TGTGCCAGCAGCTTGGCCTCAGGGGCACGGACAGATACGCAGTATTTT.